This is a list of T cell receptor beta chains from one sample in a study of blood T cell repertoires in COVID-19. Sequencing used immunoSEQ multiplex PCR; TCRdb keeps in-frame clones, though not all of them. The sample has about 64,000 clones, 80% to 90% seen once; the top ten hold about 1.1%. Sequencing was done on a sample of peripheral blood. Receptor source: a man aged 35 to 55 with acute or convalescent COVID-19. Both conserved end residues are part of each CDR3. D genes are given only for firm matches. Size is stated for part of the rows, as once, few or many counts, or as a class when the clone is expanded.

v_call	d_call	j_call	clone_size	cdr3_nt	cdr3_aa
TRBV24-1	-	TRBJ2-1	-	TGTGCCACCAGTGAGCCGTCCGGCGGGACTTTTAATGAGCAGTTCTTC	CATSEPSGGTFNEQFF
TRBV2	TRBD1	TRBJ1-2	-	TGTGCCAGCAGAGCCGGGACAGTTAATCATGGCTACACCTTC	CASRAGTVNHGYTF
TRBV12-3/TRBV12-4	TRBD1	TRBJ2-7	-	TGTGCCAGCAGTAGACAGGGTCGGTACGAGCAGTACTTC	CASSRQGRYEQYF
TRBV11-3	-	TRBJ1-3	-	TGTGCCAGCAGCTTGGAGGGAATCTCTGGAAACACCATATATTTT	CASSLEGISGNTIYF
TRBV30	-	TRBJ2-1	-	TGTGCCTGTCTATCCTACAATGAGCAGTTCTTC	CACLSYNEQFF
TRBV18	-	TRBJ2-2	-	TGTGCCAGCTCACCACCGGCGGCGGGGGCTCCGAACACCGGGGAGCTGTTTTTT	CASSPPAAGAPNTGELFF
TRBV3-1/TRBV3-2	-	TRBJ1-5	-	TGTGCCAGCAGCCAAGATCCGGGTTGGAATCAGCCCCAGCATTTT	CASSQDPGWNQPQHF
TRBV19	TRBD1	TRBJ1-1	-	TGTGCCAGTATTCAACAGGGGCTGAACACTGAAGCTTTCTTT	CASIQQGLNTEAFF
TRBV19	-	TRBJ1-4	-	TGTGCCAGTAGTATAATCCCCCTCCCGAGTCTTGGCAACCGGGAACTGTTTTTT	CASSIIPLPSLGNRELFF
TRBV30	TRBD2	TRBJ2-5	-	TGTGCCCGGCGAGAGGGAGCGGGGGCTGAGACCCAGTACTTC	CARREGAGAETQYF
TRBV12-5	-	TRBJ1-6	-	TGTGCTAGTGCCCCAGGGTATTCACCCCTCCACTTT	CASAPGYSPLHF
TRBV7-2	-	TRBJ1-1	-	TGTGCCAGCAGCTCAAAGGAGTCTGAAGCTTTCTTT	CASSSKESEAFF
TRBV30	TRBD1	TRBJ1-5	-	TGTGCCTGGAAACCCCGGACAGGGCATCGGGAAGGCAATCAGCCCCAGCATTTT	CAWKPRTGHREGNQPQHF
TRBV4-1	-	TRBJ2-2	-	TGCGCCAGCAGCCAATCATCTACCGGGAACACCGGGGAGCTGTTTTTT	CASSQSSTGNTGELFF
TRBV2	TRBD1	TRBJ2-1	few	TGTGCCAGCAGTGAAGAAGACAGGGCAGGGACCTACAATGAGCAGTTCTTC	CASSEEDRAGTYNEQFF
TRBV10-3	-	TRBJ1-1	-	TGTGCCATCAGTGAGACTAATGAAGCTTTCTTT	CAISETNEAFF
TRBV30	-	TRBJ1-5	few	TGTGCCTGGAGTGGACACAGCAATCAGCCCCAGCATTTT	CAWSGHSNQPQHF
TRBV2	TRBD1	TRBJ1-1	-	TGTGCCAGCAGTGAGGGACAGGGCGGGAACACTGAAGCTTTCTTT	CASSEGQGGNTEAFF
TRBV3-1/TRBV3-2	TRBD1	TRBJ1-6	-	TGTGCCAGCAGCCAGGAAGGGGGCCAAGGTGGGTCACCCCTCCACTTT	CASSQEGGQGGSPLHF
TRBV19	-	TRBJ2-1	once	TGTGCCAGTAGTCTGCAAAACGTCGAGGAGCAGTTCTTC	CASSLQNVEEQFF
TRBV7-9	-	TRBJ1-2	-	TGTGCCAGCAGCCTACAGGGTCCTAACTATGGCTACACCTTC	CASSLQGPNYGYTF
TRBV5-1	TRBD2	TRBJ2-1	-	TGCGCCAGCAGCTTGACTAGCGGGGGGGCAGTTGAGCAGTTCTTC	CASSLTSGGAVEQFF
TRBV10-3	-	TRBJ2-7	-	TGTGCCATCAGTGACCACTCCTACGAGCAGTACTTC	CAISDHSYEQYF
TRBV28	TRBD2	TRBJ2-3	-	TGTGCCAGCAGCATCCTAGCGGGGGGGGCAACAGATACGCAGTATTTT	CASSILAGGATDTQYF
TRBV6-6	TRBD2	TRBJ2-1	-	TGTGCCAGCAGCCAGCCAGGAGGCGGGGGGTCGAATGAGCAGTTCTTC	CASSQPGGGGSNEQFF
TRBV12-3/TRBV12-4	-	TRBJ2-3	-	TGTGCCAGCAGCCAGGTCCTAAATACGCAGTATTTT	CASSQVLNTQYF
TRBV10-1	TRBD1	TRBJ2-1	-	TGCGCCAGCAGCAAGGACAGGTCGAAGGGGCAGTTCTTC	CASSKDRSKGQFF
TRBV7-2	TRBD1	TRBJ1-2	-	TGTGCCAGCAGCTTAGCGTCGGGACAGGGACGAAGGGGCGGCTACACCTTC	CASSLASGQGRRGGYTF
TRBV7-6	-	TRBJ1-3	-	TGTGCCAGCAGCTTCCAAACAGGTTCAGGAAACACCATATATTTT	CASSFQTGSGNTIYF
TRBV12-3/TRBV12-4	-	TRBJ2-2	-	TGTGCCAGCAGGGGGGGTGACACCGGGGAGCTGTTTTTT	CASRGGDTGELFF
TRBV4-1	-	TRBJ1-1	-	TGCGCCAGCAGCCAAGACGGTAGGAACACTGAAGCTTTCTTT	CASSQDGRNTEAFF
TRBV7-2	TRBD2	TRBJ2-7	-	TGTGCCAGCAGCTTATCCCGCGGGGGGTCAAGCAGCTCCTACGAGCAGTACTTC	CASSLSRGGSSSSYEQYF
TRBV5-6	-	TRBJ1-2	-	TGTGCCAGCAGCTTTGTGGACATTAGAGGACGCGGCTACACCTTC	CASSFVDIRGRGYTF
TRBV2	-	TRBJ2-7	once	TGTGCCAGCAGTCAGACGGGGTGGGGCTACGAGCAGTACTTC	CASSQTGWGYEQYF
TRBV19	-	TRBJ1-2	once	TGTGCCAGTAGTATAGGTGGCTCGGGAGGGAGGCCCCACTATGGCTACACCTTC	CASSIGGSGGRPHYGYTF
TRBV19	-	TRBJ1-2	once	TGTGCCAGTAGTATGGACATTCCACAGGGAGGCTACACCTTC	CASSMDIPQGGYTF
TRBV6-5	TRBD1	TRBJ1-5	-	TGTGCCAGCACCATAAACAGGGGTTTCATCCAGCCCCAGCATTTT	CASTINRGFIQPQHF
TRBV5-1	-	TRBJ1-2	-	TGCGCCAGCTCCCAGGGTACCTATGGCTACACCTTC	CASSQGTYGYTF
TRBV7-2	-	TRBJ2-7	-	TGTGCCAGCACCTCCAAGGGGGGGATCCCCTACGAGCAGTACTTC	CASTSKGGIPYEQYF
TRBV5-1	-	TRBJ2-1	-	TGCGCCAGCAGCTTGGATATCGGTCGCTCCTACAATGAGCAGTTCTTC	CASSLDIGRSYNEQFF